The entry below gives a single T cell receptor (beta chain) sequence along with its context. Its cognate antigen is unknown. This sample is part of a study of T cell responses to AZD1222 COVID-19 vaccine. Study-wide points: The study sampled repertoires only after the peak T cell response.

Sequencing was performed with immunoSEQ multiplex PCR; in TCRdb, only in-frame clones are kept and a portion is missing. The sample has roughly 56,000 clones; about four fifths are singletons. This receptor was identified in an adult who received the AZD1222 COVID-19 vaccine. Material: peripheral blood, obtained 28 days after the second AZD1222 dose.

CDR3 loop: CASSSGTSYGYTF. CDR3 nucleotides: TGTGCCAGCAGTTCCGGGACCTCGTATGGCTACACCTTC. The chain joins TRBV5-6 to TRBJ1-2; D might be TRBD1 (5 bases). This CDR3 is built from 13 residues. The V and J ends lost 5 bases and 5 bases respectively, with 13 bases between them. Germline-derived CDR1 and CDR2 are SGHDT and YYEEEE.